This T cell receptor beta chain comes out of a study of blood T cell repertoires in COVID-19. Study-level information: Sites across the United States, Italy and Spain contributed samples from acute and convalescent COVID-19.

The V segment lost 6 bases and the J segment 4 bases; nucleotides outside the gene matches: 13. The CDR3 covers 16 residues. Looked up from germline, CDR1 is LNHDA and CDR2 is SQIVND (reference sequence). Enrolled during active infection, Seattle patients were then followed longitudinally. The assay was immunoSEQ multiplex PCR, and TCRdb's table has in-frame clones only and misses some. The data hold 300,000 to 350,000 clones, with approximately 90% observed a single time. The chain carries TRBV19 and TRBJ2-7; 9 nucleotides agree with TRBD1. What was sequenced was peripheral blood. The sequence came from a man aged 25-45 years with COVID-19, enrolled during active disease. The CDR3 DNA is TGTGCCAGTAGCCCCCCCATCGGACAGGGGAGATACGAGCAGTACTTC. As protein: CASSPPIGQGRYEQYF. The full variable domain, with the rest looked up from reference TRBV19 and TRBJ2-7, is DGGITQSPKYLFRKEGQNVTLSCEQNLNHDAMYWYRQDPGQGLRLIYYSQIVNDFQKGDIAEGYSVSREKKESFPLTVTSAQKNPTAFYLCASSPPIGQGRYEQYFGPGTRLTVT.